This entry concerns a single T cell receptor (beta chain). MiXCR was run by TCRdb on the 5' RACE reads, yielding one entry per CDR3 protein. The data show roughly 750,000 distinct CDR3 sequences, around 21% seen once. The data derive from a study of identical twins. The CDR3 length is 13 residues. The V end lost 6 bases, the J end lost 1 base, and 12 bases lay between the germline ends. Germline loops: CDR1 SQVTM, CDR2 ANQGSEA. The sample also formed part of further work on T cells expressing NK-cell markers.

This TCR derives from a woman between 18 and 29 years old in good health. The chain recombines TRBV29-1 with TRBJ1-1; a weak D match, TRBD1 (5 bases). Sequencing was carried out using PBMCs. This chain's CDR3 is CSVAGSGNTEAFF. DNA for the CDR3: TGCAGCGTAGCAGGGTCCGGGAACACTGAAGCTTTCTTT. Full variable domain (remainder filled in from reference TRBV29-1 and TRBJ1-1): SAVISQKPSRDICQRGTSLTIQCQVDSQVTMMFWYRQQPGQSLTLIATANQGSEATYESGFVIDKFPISRPNLTFSTLTVSNMSPEDSSIYLCSVAGSGNTEAFFGQGTRLTVV.